Following are 19 T cell receptor beta chains from one sample sequenced in a study of cytomegalovirus exposure and HLA in healthy donors. It was with 60 Vbeta and 13 Jbeta primers that the PCR ran. Data came from immunoSEQ multiplex PCR; TCRdb stores just in-frame clones and leaves some out. The sample lists roughly 150,000 clones; about 72% were seen once. The source material was PBMCs. All receptors derive from a man over 45 in good health and CMV-seropositive.

This sequence joins TRBV7-9 and TRBJ2-5; weak D call: TRBD1 (5 bases). This CDR3 has 14 amino acids. CDR1 is SEHNR and CDR2 is FQNEAQ in the germline V gene (reference sequence). Trimming removed 5 bases from V and 3 bases from J, with 13 bases in between. The CDR3 DNA reads TGTGCCAGCAGCCAGGGCGTAAGGAAAGAGACCCAGTACTTC. This codes for CASSQGVRKETQYF.

V is TRBV6-6 and J is TRBJ2-1; 14 bases agree with TRBD2. V lost 9 bases and J lost 14; bases outside the gene matches: 9. From germline, CDR1 is MNHNY and CDR2 SVGAGI (reference sequence). The CDR3 length is 13 residues. The CDR3 bases are TGTGCCAGTGGGACTAGCGGGGGTCTTGGGGAGTTCTTC. Translated: CASGTSGGLGEFF.

The chain couples TRBV9 to TRBJ2-5, with TRBD1 matching over 9 bases. The DNA matches TRBJ2-7 better at its end, which makes the J call doubtful. The CDR3 spans 15 residues. Looked up from germline, CDR1 is SGDLS and CDR2 is YYNGEE. CDR3 sequence reads: CASSVDPGQGPEQYF. In DNA, the CDR3 is TGTGCCAGCAGCGTAGACCCGGGACAGGGCCCCGAGCAGTACTTC.

This rearrangement joins TRBV11-3 to TRBJ2-5; D perhaps matches TRBD2 (6 bases). The CDR3 is made up of 14 amino acids. Germline V gene lookup returns CDR1 SGHNT and CDR2 YENEEA. V was trimmed by 1 base and J by 1 base, leaving 7 bases between them. The CDR3 nucleotides are TGTGCCAGCAGCTTAGGGAGGGGCCAAGAGACCCAGTACTTC. It yields the protein CASSLGRGQETQYF.

The J gene is TRBJ1-4, the V gene TRBV23-1, with a possible D match to TRBD1 (5 bases). TRBV23-1 is treated as an ORF (open reading frame) with a function not yet certain. The V end was cut by 7 bases, the J end by 3 bases, with 18 bases between. CDR3 length equals 16 residues. The CDR3 bases are TGCGCCAGCATAAGGGGAGGGTTCGGGCCTAATGAAAAACTGTTTTTT. It yields the protein CASIRGGFGPNEKLFF.

This clone has only a few counts. CDR3 sequence (DNA): TGTGCCAGCAGCTTAGCGGGGGGGTTGAATGAGCAGTTCTTC. It specifies CASSLAGGLNEQFF. The chain has TRBV7-2 and TRBJ2-1; TRBD2 matches 7 bases. In germline, CDR1 is SGHTA, CDR2 FQGNSA. The trim removed 0 bases at V and 7 bases at J, leaving 3 bases unmatched. The CDR3 extends over 14 amino acids.

The chain links TRBV9 to TRBJ1-2; D not certain. The V end was cut by 3 bases, the J end by 8 bases, with 20 bases between. The CDR3 consists of 15 residues. The germline V gene encodes CDR1 SGDLS and CDR2 YYNGEE. The CDR3 loop is CASSAGGRLRGGYTF. The CDR3 DNA reads TGTGCCAGCAGCGCTGGAGGACGGTTGAGAGGAGGCTACACCTTC.

This clone was seen a few times. The chain recombines TRBV10-3 with TRBJ1-4; 9 bases are shared with TRBD1. Germline V CDR1 and CDR2: ENHRY, SYGVKD. The CDR3 length is 15 residues. V shed 6 bases, J shed 0 bases, and the junction held 2 bases outside the gene matches. The CDR3: CAIRRTGATNEKLFF. The CDR3 DNA follows: TGTGCCATCAGAAGGACAGGGGCAACTAATGAAAAACTGTTTTTT.

This clone was seen a single time. Different DNA sequences within this sample yield the same CDR3. This chain joins TRBV9 and TRBJ2-6; a weak D match, TRBD2 (6 bases). CDR1 is SGDLS, CDR2 YYNGEE, per germline. V dropped 7 bases and J dropped 4 bases, with 12 bases sitting between them. The CDR3 is 14 amino acids. Here the CDR3 reads CASDRETGANVLTF. The CDR3, as DNA: TGTGCCAGCGATCGGGAGACCGGGGCCAACGTCCTGACTTTC. The complete variable domain, with remaining parts taken from reference TRBV9 and TRBJ2-6, reads DSGVTQTPKHLITATGQRVTLRCSPRSGDLSVYWYQQSLDQGLQFLIQYYNGEERAKGNILERFSAQQFPDLHSELNLSSLELGDSALYFCASDRETGANVLTFGAGSRLTVL.

This chain joins TRBV2 and TRBJ2-5, with D perhaps TRBD1 (5 bases). The germline CDR1 and CDR2 sequences are SNHLY and FYNNEI. The CDR3 is 14 amino acids. V was trimmed by 0 bases and J by 4 bases, leaving 9 bases between them. CDR3 in amino acids: CASSEASRGETQYF. The CDR3 nucleotides are TGTGCCAGCAGTGAAGCGAGTAGGGGAGAGACCCAGTACTTC. The full variable domain, its missing parts supplied by reference TRBV2 and TRBJ2-5, is EPEVTQTPSHQVTQMGQEVILRCVPISNHLYFYWYRQILGQKVEFLVSFYNNEISEKSEIFDDQFSVERPDGSNFTLKIRSTKLEDSAMYFCASSEASRGETQYFGPGTRLLVL.

V and J are TRBV10-2 and TRBJ2-1; D unclear. This CDR3 contains 13 residues. Trimming shortened V by 8 bases and J by 2 bases, and 10 bases separated the two germline ends. The V gene's germline CDR1 is WSHSY and CDR2 SAAADI. The CDR3 DNA sequence: TGCGCCAGCTCTGCGGAAACCTACAATGAGCAGTTCTTC. Its translation is CASSAETYNEQFF.

This chain uses TRBV9 with TRBJ1-4, with D tentatively TRBD1 (6 bases). Germline V gives CDR1 SGDLS, CDR2 YYNGEE. This CDR3 has 13 residues. Trimming cost V 3 bases and J 8 bases, with 11 bases left between them. The CDR3 reads CASSEGELEKLFF. The CDR3 nucleotides read TGTGCCAGCAGCGAGGGGGAGCTCGAAAAACTGTTTTTT.

V usage is TRBV2 and J usage is TRBJ1-5, with D unresolved. Germline V gene sequence: CDR1 SNHLY, CDR2 FYNNEI. The CDR3 runs to 13 residues. V gave up 8 bases and J gave up 2 bases, with 10 bases separating them. CDR3 region: CASGSGRNQPQHF. The CDR3 DNA sequence: TGTGCCAGCGGGAGCGGGCGCAATCAGCCCCAGCATTTT.

About this clone itself: The junction departs from germline at one end; a sequencing error may be responsible. The chain uses TRBV7-7 and TRBJ2-5; 11 bases align to TRBD2. CDR3 size: 16 residues. Per germline, CDR1 SSHAT and CDR2 FNYEAQ (reference sequence). In DNA form, the CDR3 reads TGTGCTAGCAGCTTACTCCGACTAGCGGGGAACGAGACCCAGTACTTC. Translation gives CASSLLRLAGNETQYF. Together with reference TRBV7-7 and TRBJ2-5, the CDR3 gives the full variable domain: GAGVSQSPRYKVTKRGQDVTLRCDPISSHATLYWYQQALGQGPEFLTYFNYEAQPDKSGLPSDRFSAERPEGSISTLTIQRTEQRDSAMYRCASSLLRLAGNETQYFGPGTRLLVL.

V gene TRBV7-2 combines with J gene TRBJ1-4, with D possibly TRBD1 on 5 matching bases. The germline V and J ends were trimmed by 2 bases and 7 bases, with 11 bases remaining between them. This CDR3 has 14 amino acids. Per germline, CDR1 SGHTA and CDR2 FQGNSA. CDR3 coding DNA: TGTGCCAGCAGCTTAAGGCAGGGCGGTGAAAAACTGTTTTTT. Its translation is CASSLRQGGEKLFF.

This rearrangement joins TRBV7-9 to TRBJ2-1; tentative D call: TRBD2 (6 bases). The CDR3 is made up of 16 amino acids. Between the trimmed V and J ends, which lost 8 bases and 1 base, there was a span of 18 bases. CDR1 and CDR2 (germline): SEHNR, FQNEAQ (reference sequence). Here the CDR3 reads CASGQGAGLSYNEQFF. Here the CDR3 DNA reads TGTGCCAGCGGGCAAGGGGCGGGGTTATCCTACAATGAGCAGTTCTTC.

DNA of the CDR3: TGTGCCAGCAGCCTGGGCCGGACAGGGAGGGCTGAAGCTTTCTTT. It translates to CASSLGRTGRAEAFF. The rearrangement links TRBV7-2 to TRBJ1-1; 8 bases match TRBD1. V lost 5 bases, J lost 6 bases, and 11 bases stayed unmatched. CDR1 is SGHTA and CDR2 is FQGNSA in the germline V gene. This CDR3 is built from 15 residues.

The chain combines TRBV5-6 with TRBJ1-2; the D is unclear. The germline V and J ends were trimmed by 2 bases and 4 bases, with 9 bases remaining between them. The CDR3 covers 13 residues. Germline loops: CDR1 SGHDT, CDR2 YYEEEE. The DNA for the CDR3 is TGTGCCAGCAGCTTCCGACATGTCTATGGCTACACCTTC. The encoded protein is CASSFRHVYGYTF.

J is TRBJ2-1 and V is TRBV7-2, with 7 bases fitting TRBD1. The CDR3 totals 15 residues. Per germline, CDR1 SGHTA and CDR2 FQGNSA. The ends lost 1 base at V and 7 bases at J; junction bases unmatched: 7. The CDR3 protein is CASSLEGGRRNEQFF. CDR3 sequence (DNA): TGTGCCAGCAGCTTAGAAGGGGGCCGAAGAAATGAGCAGTTCTTC.